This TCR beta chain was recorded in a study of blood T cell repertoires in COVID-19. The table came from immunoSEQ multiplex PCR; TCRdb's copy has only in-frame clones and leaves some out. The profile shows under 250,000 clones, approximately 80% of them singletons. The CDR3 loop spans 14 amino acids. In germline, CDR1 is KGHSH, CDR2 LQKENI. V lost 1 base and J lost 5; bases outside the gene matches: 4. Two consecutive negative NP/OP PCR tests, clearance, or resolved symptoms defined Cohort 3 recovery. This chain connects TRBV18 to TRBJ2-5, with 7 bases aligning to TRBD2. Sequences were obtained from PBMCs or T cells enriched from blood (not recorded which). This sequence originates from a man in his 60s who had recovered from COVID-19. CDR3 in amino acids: CASSPLAGDETQYF. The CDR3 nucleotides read TGTGCCAGCTCACCACTGGCGGGGGATGAGACCCAGTACTTC.